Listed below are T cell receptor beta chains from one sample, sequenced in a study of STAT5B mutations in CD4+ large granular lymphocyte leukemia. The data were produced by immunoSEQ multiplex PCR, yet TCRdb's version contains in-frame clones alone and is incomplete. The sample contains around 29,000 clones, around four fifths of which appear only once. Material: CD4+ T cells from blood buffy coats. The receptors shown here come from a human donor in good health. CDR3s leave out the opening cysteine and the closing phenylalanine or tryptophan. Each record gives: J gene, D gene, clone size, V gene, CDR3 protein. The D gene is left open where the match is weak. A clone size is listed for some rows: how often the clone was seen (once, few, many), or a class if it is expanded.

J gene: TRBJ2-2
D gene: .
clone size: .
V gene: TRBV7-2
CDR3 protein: ASSLFPGTPNTGELF

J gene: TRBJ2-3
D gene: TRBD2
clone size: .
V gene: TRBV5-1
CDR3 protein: ASSLGTSGDSDTQY

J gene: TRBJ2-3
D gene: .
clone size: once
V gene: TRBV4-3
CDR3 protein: ASSQDRMDTQY

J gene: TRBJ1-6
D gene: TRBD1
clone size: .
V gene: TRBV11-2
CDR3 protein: ASTHKRQGANSPLH

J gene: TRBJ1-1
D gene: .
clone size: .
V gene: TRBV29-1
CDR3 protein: SVDVSNTEAF

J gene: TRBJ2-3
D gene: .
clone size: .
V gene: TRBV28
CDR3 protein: ASSLTLALADTQY

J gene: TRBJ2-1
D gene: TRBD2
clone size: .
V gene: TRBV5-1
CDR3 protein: ASSLSGGGTYNEQF

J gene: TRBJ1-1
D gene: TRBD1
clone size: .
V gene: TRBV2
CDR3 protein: ASSEAGTGNTEAF

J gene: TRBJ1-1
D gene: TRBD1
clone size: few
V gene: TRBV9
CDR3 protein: ASSPTGGTEAF

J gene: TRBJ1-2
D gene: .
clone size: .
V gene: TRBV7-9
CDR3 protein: ASSLEGHGYT

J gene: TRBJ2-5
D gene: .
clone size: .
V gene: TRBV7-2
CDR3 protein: ASSSSQVGGTQY

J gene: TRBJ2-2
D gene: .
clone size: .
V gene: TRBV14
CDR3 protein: ASSPPAARAAPGELF

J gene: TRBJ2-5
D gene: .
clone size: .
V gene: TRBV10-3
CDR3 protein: AISGGGGSPIEQETQY

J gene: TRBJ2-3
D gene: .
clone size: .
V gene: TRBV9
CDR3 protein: ASSVRPPDTQY

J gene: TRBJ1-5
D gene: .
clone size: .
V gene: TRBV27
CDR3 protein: ASSLLGLPNQPQH

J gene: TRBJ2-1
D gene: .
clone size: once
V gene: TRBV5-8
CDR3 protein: ASSLVVGGGYKQF

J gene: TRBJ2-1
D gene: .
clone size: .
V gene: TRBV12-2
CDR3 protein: ASRSRTQGGYNEQF

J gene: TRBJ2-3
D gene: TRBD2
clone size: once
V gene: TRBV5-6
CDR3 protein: ASNTGGTQY

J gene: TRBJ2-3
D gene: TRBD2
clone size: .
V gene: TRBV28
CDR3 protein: ASSPLAGASTDTQY

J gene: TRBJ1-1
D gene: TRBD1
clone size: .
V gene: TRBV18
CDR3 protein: ASSLQGTEAF

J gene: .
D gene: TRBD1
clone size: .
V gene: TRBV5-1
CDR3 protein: ASSKGQAGHEQY

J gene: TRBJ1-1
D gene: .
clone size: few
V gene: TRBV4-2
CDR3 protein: ASSQGANTEAF

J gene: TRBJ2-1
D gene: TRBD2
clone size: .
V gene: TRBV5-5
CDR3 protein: ASSLRGGNNEQF

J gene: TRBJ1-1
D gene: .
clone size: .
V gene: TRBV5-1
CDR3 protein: ASSSSGRQDTEAF

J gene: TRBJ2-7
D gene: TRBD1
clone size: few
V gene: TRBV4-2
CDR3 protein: ASSQTEGADRGAYEQY

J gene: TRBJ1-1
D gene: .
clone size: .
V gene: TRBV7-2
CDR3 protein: ASSFGGPNTEAF

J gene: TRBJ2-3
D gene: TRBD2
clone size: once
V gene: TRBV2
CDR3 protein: ASSSHLAGGHDTQY

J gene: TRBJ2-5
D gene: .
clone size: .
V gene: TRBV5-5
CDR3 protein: ASLPGAHQETQY

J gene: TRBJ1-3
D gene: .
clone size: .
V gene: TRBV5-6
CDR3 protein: ASAFRVGGNTIY

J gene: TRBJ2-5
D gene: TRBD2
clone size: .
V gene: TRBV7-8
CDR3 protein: ASSRDYLQETQY

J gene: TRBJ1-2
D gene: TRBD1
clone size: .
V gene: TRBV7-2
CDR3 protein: ASSPGQSYGYT

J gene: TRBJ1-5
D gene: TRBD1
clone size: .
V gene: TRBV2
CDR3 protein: ASRIRGPGNQPQH

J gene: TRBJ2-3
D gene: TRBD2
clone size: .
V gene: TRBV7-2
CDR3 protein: ASSPPWGGGSDTQY

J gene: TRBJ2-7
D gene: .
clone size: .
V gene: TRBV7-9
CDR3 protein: ASSLIRLEVHEQY

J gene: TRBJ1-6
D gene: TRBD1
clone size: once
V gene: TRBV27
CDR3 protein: ASAGLVGQMDYNSPLH

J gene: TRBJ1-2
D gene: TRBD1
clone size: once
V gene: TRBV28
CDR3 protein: ATRLKGAIYGYT

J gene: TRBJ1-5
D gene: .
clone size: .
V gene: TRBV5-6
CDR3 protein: ASSLRAVNQPQH

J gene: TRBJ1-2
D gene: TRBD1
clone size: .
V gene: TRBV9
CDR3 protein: ASSPRGDYGYT

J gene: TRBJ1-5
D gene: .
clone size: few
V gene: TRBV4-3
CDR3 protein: ASSQVQGYNQPQH

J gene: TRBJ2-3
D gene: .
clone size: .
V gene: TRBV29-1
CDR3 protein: SVDFAGASGTDTQY

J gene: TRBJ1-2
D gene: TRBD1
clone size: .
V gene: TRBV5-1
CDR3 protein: ASSLGQGGNGYT

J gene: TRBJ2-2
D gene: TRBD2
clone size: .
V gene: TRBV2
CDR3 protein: ASSERGLGHGELF

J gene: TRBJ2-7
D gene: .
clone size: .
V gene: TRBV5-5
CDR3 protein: ASSLAVTGDFSYEQY

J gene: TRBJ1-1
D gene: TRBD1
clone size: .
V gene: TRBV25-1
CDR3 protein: ASSSTGDTEAF

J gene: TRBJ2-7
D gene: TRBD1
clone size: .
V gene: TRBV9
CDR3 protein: ASSSRDRAYEQY

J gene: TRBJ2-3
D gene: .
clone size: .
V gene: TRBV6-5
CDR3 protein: ASSPNPWTTDTQY

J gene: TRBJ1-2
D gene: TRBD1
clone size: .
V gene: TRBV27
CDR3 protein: ASRVNSGTGVGYGYT

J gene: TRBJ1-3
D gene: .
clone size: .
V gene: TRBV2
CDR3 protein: ASSVLAAAPGNTIY

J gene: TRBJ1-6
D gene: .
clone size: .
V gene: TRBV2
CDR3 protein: ASSDGEGLVPDSPLH

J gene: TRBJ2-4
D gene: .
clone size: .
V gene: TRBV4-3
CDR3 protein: ASSQETGLAKNIQY

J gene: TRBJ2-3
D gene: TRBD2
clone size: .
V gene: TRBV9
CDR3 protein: ASSETNQGLAGNTDTQY

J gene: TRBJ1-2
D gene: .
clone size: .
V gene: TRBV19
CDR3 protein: ASSMLSNYGYT

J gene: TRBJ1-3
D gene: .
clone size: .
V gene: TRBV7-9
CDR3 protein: ASSLIGNTIY

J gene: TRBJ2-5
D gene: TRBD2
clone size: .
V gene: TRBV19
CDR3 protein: ASSSREASTQETQY

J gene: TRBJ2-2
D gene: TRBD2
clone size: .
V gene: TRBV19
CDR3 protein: ASSIGGGAAGELF